These T cell receptor beta chains were read from a single sample in a study of blood T cell repertoires in COVID-19. Produced via immunoSEQ multiplex PCR; TCRdb's table is partial and in-frame only. This sample carries roughly 230,000 clones, around 83% of them seen once, and the ten largest clones take about 1%. Sequencing was carried out using peripheral blood. The receptor set was obtained from a man aged 35-49 years with acute or convalescent COVID-19. The CDR3 runs from the conserved cysteine through the conserved F or W. D genes are given only for firm matches. Clone size is shown for a subset of rows, as once, few, many or a class of expanded clone.

d_gene,v_gene,abundance,j_gene,CDR3nt,CDR3aa
TRBD1,TRBV20-1,.,TRBJ2-3,TGCAGTGCTAGTACCATGACAGGGGTTGCAGATACGCAGTATTTT,CSASTMTGVADTQYF
.,TRBV7-3,once,TRBJ1-1,TGTGCCAGCAGCTTATATGGGCGCACTGAAGCTTTCTTT,CASSLYGRTEAFF
.,TRBV29-1,.,TRBJ1-3,TGCAGCGTTGAAGATCGACAGCCTTTGGACACCATATATTTT,CSVEDRQPLDTIYF
.,TRBV24-1,.,TRBJ1-5,TGTGCCACCAGTGGCGAGCCGGGACTGGGGCCCAATCAGCCCCAGCATTTT,CATSGEPGLGPNQPQHF
TRBD1,TRBV11-2,.,TRBJ1-3,TGTGCCAGCAGCTTCCCACAGGGGGCTCCTGGAAACACCATATATTTT,CASSFPQGAPGNTIYF
TRBD1,TRBV6-5,.,TRBJ1-3,TGTGCCGACAGGGGGCGCACTGGAAACACCATATATTTT,CADRGRTGNTIYF
TRBD1,TRBV5-6,once,TRBJ1-1,TGTGCCAGCAGCCCAAGGACAGGGCGGCGAGGTGAAGCTTTCTTT,CASSPRTGRRGEAFF
TRBD2,TRBV5-1,.,TRBJ2-1,TGCGCCAGCAGCTTGGTAGGCGGGGGGGCCTACAATGAGCAGTTCTTC,CASSLVGGGAYNEQFF
.,TRBV2,.,TRBJ1-2,TGTGCCAGCAGTGATTTAGGGGACTATGGCTACACCTTC,CASSDLGDYGYTF
.,TRBV30,.,TRBJ1-6,TGTGCCTGGACCCCGGTCCGGGGACACAATTCACCCCTCCACTTT,CAWTPVRGHNSPLHF
TRBD1,TRBV3-1/TRBV3-2,.,TRBJ2-1,TGTGCCAGCAGACCGACAGGGATTGCCAATGAGCAGTTCTTC,CASRPTGIANEQFF
.,TRBV5-1,.,TRBJ1-1,TGCGCCAGCAGCTTGTCAGGGACTGAAGCTTTCTTT,CASSLSGTEAFF
.,TRBV4-3,.,TRBJ1-4,TGCGCCAGCAGCCAAGAGAGCGGACCACCCGAAAAACTGTTTTTT,CASSQESGPPEKLFF
.,TRBV10-3,once,TRBJ2-5,TGTGCCATTCGACATTCTCAAGGAGAGACCCAGTACTTC,CAIRHSQGETQYF
TRBD1,TRBV5-1,.,TRBJ1-1,TGCGCCAGCAGCTTTGGGGACAGGGGGATTCGTGACACTGAAGCTTTCTTT,CASSFGDRGIRDTEAFF
.,TRBV12-3/TRBV12-4,.,TRBJ1-1,TGTGCCAGCAGTTTCAGGGCTGAAGCTTTCTTT,CASSFRAEAFF
TRBD1,TRBV7-2,.,TRBJ1-5,TGTGCCAGCAGCTTAGCGCAGGGGGCGGGCAATCAGCCCCAGCATTTT,CASSLAQGAGNQPQHF
TRBD2,TRBV24-1,.,TRBJ2-7,TGTGCCACCGGCGGGGGAGGGACCGAGCAGTACTTC,CATGGGGTEQYF
TRBD1,TRBV6-4,.,TRBJ1-1,TGTGCCAGCAGTGTCGCACCAGGGGGCACTGAAGCTTTCTTT,CASSVAPGGTEAFF
TRBD1,TRBV27,.,TRBJ1-5,TGTGCCAGCAGTCCCTCCGCCGGGACAGGGCGAAATCAGCCCCAGCATTTT,CASSPSAGTGRNQPQHF
.,TRBV5-1,.,TRBJ1-4,TGCGCCAGCAGCCCGACCGACCCACGGGCTAATGAAAAACTGTTTTTT,CASSPTDPRANEKLFF
.,TRBV7-8,.,TRBJ2-1,TGTGCCAGCAGCTTAAGTAGCGCGACCTCCTCCTCCTACAATGAGCAGTTCTTC,CASSLSSATSSSYNEQFF
TRBD1,TRBV5-6,.,TRBJ1-4,TGTGCCAGCAGCTCCTCGACCGCCAGGGGGGCTGAAAAACTGTTTTTT,CASSSSTARGAEKLFF
.,TRBV29-1,.,TRBJ1-5,TGCAGCGTTGAAGAGGGGGGGGGTCAGCCCCAGCATTTT,CSVEEGGGQPQHF